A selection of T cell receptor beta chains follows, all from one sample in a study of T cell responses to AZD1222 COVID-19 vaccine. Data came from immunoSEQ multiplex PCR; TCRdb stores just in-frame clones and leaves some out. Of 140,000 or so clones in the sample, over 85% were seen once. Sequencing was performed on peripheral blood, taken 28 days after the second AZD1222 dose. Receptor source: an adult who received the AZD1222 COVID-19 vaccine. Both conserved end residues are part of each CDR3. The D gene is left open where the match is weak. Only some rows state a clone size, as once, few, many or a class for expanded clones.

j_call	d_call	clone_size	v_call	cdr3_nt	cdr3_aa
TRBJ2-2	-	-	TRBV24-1	TGTGCCACCAGTGACCCGGGCGGCAGGGGGGTTGGAACCGGGGAGCTGTTTTTT	CATSDPGGRGVGTGELFF
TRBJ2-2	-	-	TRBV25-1	TGTGCCAGCAGTGAATGGGGAGGGGGCGAGGCCGGGGAGCTGTTTTTT	CASSEWGGGEAGELFF
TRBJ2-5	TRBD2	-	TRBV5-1	TGCGCCAGCAGCCTAGCGGGGGCACAAGAGACCCAGTACTTC	CASSLAGAQETQYF
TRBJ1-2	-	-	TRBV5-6	TGTGCCAGCAGCCTTTACAGGGCAGCTAACTATGGCTACACCTTC	CASSLYRAANYGYTF
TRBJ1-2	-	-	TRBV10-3	TGTGCCATCAGTGATTCGGGGCGGGACTATGGCTACACCTTC	CAISDSGRDYGYTF
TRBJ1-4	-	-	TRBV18	TGTGCCAGCTCACCTTCAGGGTCAGGTGAAAAACTGTTTTTT	CASSPSGSGEKLFF
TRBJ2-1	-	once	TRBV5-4	TGTGCCAGCAGCTTAGGGACCCCCCTCAACAATGAGCAGTTCTTC	CASSLGTPLNNEQFF
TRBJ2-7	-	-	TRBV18	TGTGCCAGCTCACCACCCGCAGGTAGCTCCTACGAGCAGTACTTC	CASSPPAGSSYEQYF
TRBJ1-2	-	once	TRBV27	TGTGCCAGCAGTCCGGACCCACGCCGGTTTAGTGGCTACACCTTC	CASSPDPRRFSGYTF
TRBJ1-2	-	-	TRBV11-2	TGTGCCAGCAGCTTAGGAGGTCGAAGGGGGGAGGGAGGCTACACCTTC	CASSLGGRRGEGGYTF
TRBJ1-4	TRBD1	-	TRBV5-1	TGCGCCAGCAGCTTGCCCCGACAGGGGGGAAAACTGTTTTTT	CASSLPRQGGKLFF
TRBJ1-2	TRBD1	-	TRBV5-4	TGTGCCAGCAGCTCATTGCGCCCAACATCACAGGGGGCAATTCACTATGGCTACACCTTC	CASSSLRPTSQGAIHYGYTF
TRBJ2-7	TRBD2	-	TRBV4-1	TGCGCCAGCAGCCAAGCGGGAGGGAGCTACGAGCAGTACTTC	CASSQAGGSYEQYF
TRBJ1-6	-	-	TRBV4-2	TGTGCCAGCAGCCCCCGGCAGGGAAATTCACCCCTCCACTTT	CASSPRQGNSPLHF
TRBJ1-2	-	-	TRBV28	TGTGCCAGCAGTCATTCCGGGGGCCTTCGTCGGGCGCGCGGCTACACCTTC	CASSHSGGLRRARGYTF
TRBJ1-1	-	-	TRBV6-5	TGTGCCAGCAGTCGGAAAGGGGGTCGCAACACTGAAGCTTTCTTT	CASSRKGGRNTEAFF
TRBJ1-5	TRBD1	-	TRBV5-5	TGTGCCAGCAGCAGATCCGGGACAGGGAGCAATCAGCCCCAGCATTTT	CASSRSGTGSNQPQHF
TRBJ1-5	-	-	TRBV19	TGTGCCAGTAACACTCAGCCCCAGCATTTT	CASNTQPQHF
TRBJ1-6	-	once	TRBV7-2	TGTGCCAGCAGCGTAGGCGGAGGACAGTCATATCCCCTCCACTTT	CASSVGGGQSYPLHF
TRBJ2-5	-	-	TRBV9	TGTGCCAGCAGCGTCGATTGGAGTGGGGTAAATCAAGAGACCCAGTACTTC	CASSVDWSGVNQETQYF
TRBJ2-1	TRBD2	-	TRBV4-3	TGCGCCAGCAGCCCTGGGACTAGCGGGACTTTTAACAATGAGCAGTTCTTC	CASSPGTSGTFNNEQFF
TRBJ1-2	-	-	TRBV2	TGTGCCAGCAGTGAAAGGGCGGGCCGCGAGGGTGGCTACACCTTC	CASSERAGREGGYTF
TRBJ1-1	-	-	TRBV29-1	TGCAGCGTTTCCAGGGACACTGAAGCTTTCTTT	CSVSRDTEAFF
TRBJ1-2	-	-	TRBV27	TGTGCCAGCAGTTTATTTGGGGCCCGGGTGGTCTATGGCTACACCTTC	CASSLFGARVVYGYTF
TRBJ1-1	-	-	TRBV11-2	TGTGCCAGCAGCTTGGGGGGACCTGAAGCTTTCTTT	CASSLGGPEAFF
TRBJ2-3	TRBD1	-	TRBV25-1	TGTGCCAGCAGTGAGGGAAGAGGGACAGGGCCCACAGATACGCAGTATTTT	CASSEGRGTGPTDTQYF
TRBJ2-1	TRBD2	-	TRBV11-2	TGTGCCAGCAGCTTCCCTAGCGGGAGTGCGACTCTATACAATGAGCAGTTCTTC	CASSFPSGSATLYNEQFF
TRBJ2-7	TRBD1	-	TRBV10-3	TGTGCCATCAGTGCTACAGGGGGGACGGGAGAGCAGTACTTC	CAISATGGTGEQYF
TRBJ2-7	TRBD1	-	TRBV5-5	TGTGCCAGCAGCTTGGAGGACAGGGTCCGCTACGAGCAGTACTTC	CASSLEDRVRYEQYF
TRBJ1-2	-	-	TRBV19	TGTGCCAGTTATCGGGGAGGGTCTGACTATGGCTACACCTTC	CASYRGGSDYGYTF
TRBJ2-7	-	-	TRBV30	TGTGCCTGGAGTGTAGGAGGGGCTCCCTACGAGCAGTACTTC	CAWSVGGAPYEQYF
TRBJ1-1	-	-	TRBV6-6	TGTGCCAGCAGTCGCGAACAGGGTTCCAGCCGGGGTGACACTGAAGCTTTCTTT	CASSREQGSSRGDTEAFF
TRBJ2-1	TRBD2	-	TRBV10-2	TGCGCCAGCAGTGAGGGGACTAGCGGGCGCAATGAGCAGTTCTTC	CASSEGTSGRNEQFF
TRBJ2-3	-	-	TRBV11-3	TGTGCCAGCAGCTTACGGTCAGGCACAGATACGCAGTATTTT	CASSLRSGTDTQYF
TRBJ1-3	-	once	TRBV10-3	TGTGCCAAACCTCCGGGGGGCCAAGCCCTAAGCTCTGGAAACACCATATATTTT	CAKPPGGQALSSGNTIYF
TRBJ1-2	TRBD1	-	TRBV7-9	TGTGCCAGCAGATTGGGACAGGAATCCTATGGCTACACCTTC	CASRLGQESYGYTF
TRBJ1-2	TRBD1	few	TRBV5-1	TGCGCCAGCAGGGGACAGGGGGCCGATGGCTACACCTTC	CASRGQGADGYTF
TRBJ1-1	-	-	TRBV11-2	TGTGCCAGCAGCTTAGACCCCTCAGGGAGGGTGACTGAAGCTTTCTTT	CASSLDPSGRVTEAFF
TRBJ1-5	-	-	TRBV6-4	TGTGCCAGCAGTGACTGGGTTGGCAATCAGCCCCAGCATTTT	CASSDWVGNQPQHF
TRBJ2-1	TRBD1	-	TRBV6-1	TGTGCCAGCAGTGAGAGGGACAGTTATTACAATGAGCAGTTCTTC	CASSERDSYYNEQFF
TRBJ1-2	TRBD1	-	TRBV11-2	TGTGCCAGCAGCTTATTTGCAGGGGGCAACTATGGCTACACCTTC	CASSLFAGGNYGYTF
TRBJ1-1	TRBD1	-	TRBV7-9	TGTGCCAGCAGTACAGGGGCCGGGGGGAACACTGAAGCTTTCTTT	CASSTGAGGNTEAFF
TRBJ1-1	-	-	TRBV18	TGTGCCAGCTCACCATCAGTCGGAAACACTGAAGCTTTCTTT	CASSPSVGNTEAFF
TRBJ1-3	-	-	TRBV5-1	TGCGCCAGCAGCCTCTGGCCCGGAAACACCATATATTTT	CASSLWPGNTIYF
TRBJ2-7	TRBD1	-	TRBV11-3	TGTGCCAGCAGCTTAGATAAGGTTGATGGGGGGACAGGTCCCTACGAGCAGTACTTC	CASSLDKVDGGTGPYEQYF